This is a list of T cell receptor beta chains from one sample in a study of blood T cells in healthy people across ages. MiXCR, run by TCRdb on the 5' RACE reads, gives a single entry per CDR3 protein. The sample consists of some 710,000 distinct CDR3 sequences, about 24% of them appearing once. Sequencing input: blood. The receptors stem from a man between 65 and 85 years old in good health. Each CDR3 is given with its conserved first and last residue. Each record gives: V gene, J gene, D gene, clone size, CDR3 DNA, CDR3 protein. The D gene is left open where the match is weak. A row's size may be missing; if present it is once, few, many or a size class.

v_call: TRBV20-1
j_call: TRBJ2-1
d_call: .
clone_size: .
cdr3_nt: TGCAGTGCTAGAGATCCCCTCGTTCAGGGGGGGGGCTTGGATGAGCAGTTCTTC
cdr3_aa: CSARDPLVQGGGLDEQFF

v_call: TRBV10-3
j_call: TRBJ2-3
d_call: TRBD2
clone_size: .
cdr3_nt: TGTGCCATCAGTGGGATGTCGACTAGCGGAGGCACAGATACGCAGTATTTT
cdr3_aa: CAISGMSTSGGTDTQYF

v_call: TRBV29-1
j_call: TRBJ2-7
d_call: TRBD2
clone_size: .
cdr3_nt: TGCAGCGTAGAGCTAGCGGGGGGGCGTCGGGAGCAGTACTTC
cdr3_aa: CSVELAGGRREQYF

v_call: TRBV29-1
j_call: TRBJ2-6
d_call: .
clone_size: .
cdr3_nt: TGCAGCGTTGAGAGTTTGAACTCTGGGGCCAACGTCCTGACTTTC
cdr3_aa: CSVESLNSGANVLTF

v_call: TRBV20-1
j_call: TRBJ2-3
d_call: .
clone_size: many
cdr3_nt: TGCAGTGCTAGAGGCGAGGGAGATACGCAGTATTTT
cdr3_aa: CSARGEGDTQYF

v_call: TRBV19
j_call: TRBJ1-2
d_call: TRBD1
clone_size: .
cdr3_nt: TGTGCCAGTAGTCCGCAGGGGGCGTGTGGCTACACCTTC
cdr3_aa: CASSPQGACGYTF

v_call: TRBV25-1
j_call: TRBJ1-2
d_call: .
clone_size: .
cdr3_nt: TGTGCCAGCAGTGAATCCGGGGCCTGGGATGGCTACACCTTC
cdr3_aa: CASSESGAWDGYTF

v_call: TRBV12-5
j_call: TRBJ2-1
d_call: TRBD2
clone_size: .
cdr3_nt: TGTGCTAGTGGTTTGGTAAGGGCTAGCGGGATTTACAATGAGCAGTTCTTC
cdr3_aa: CASGLVRASGIYNEQFF

v_call: TRBV7-9
j_call: TRBJ2-4
d_call: TRBD2
clone_size: .
cdr3_nt: TGTGCCAGCAAGGAGGGACTAGCGGGAGTTCCGATGTACTTC
cdr3_aa: CASKEGLAGVPMYF

v_call: TRBV3-1
j_call: TRBJ1-6
d_call: .
clone_size: few
cdr3_nt: TGTGCCAGCAGCCAACTCAGGGGACCAGGTTCACCTCTCCACTTT
cdr3_aa: CASSQLRGPGSPLHF

v_call: TRBV20-1
j_call: TRBJ2-1
d_call: TRBD1
clone_size: .
cdr3_nt: TGCAGTGCTAGAGACCCGGGACAGCCCTACAATGAGCAGTTCTTC
cdr3_aa: CSARDPGQPYNEQFF

v_call: TRBV3-1
j_call: TRBJ1-4
d_call: TRBD1
clone_size: few
cdr3_nt: TGTGCCAGCAGGCCTCAGGGGGTGGAGGAAAAACTGTTTTTT
cdr3_aa: CASRPQGVEEKLFF

v_call: TRBV7-3
j_call: TRBJ1-1
d_call: .
clone_size: few
cdr3_nt: TGTGCCAGCAGCTTACAGAAGAACACTGAAGCTTTCTTT
cdr3_aa: CASSLQKNTEAFF

v_call: TRBV20-1
j_call: TRBJ2-3
d_call: TRBD2
clone_size: few
cdr3_nt: TGCAGTGCTAGAGATTGGCTAGCGGGAGTTGCGACAGATACGCAGTATTTT
cdr3_aa: CSARDWLAGVATDTQYF

v_call: TRBV12-3/TRBV12-4
j_call: TRBJ2-5
d_call: TRBD1
clone_size: few
cdr3_nt: TGTGCCAGCAGTGCGGGACAGGGTAGTCAGTACTTC
cdr3_aa: CASSAGQGSQYF

v_call: TRBV7-2
j_call: TRBJ2-7
d_call: TRBD1
clone_size: few
cdr3_nt: TGTGCCAGCAGCTCGATTGGACAGGGTGGCCACGAGCAGTACTTC
cdr3_aa: CASSSIGQGGHEQYF

v_call: TRBV19
j_call: TRBJ2-7
d_call: .
clone_size: .
cdr3_nt: TGTGCCAGTAGATCGGGTGGGAACGAGCAGTACTTC
cdr3_aa: CASRSGGNEQYF

v_call: TRBV15
j_call: TRBJ2-3
d_call: TRBD1
clone_size: .
cdr3_nt: TGTGCCACCAGCAGAGAAGGGGGCCCAGATACGCAGTATTTT
cdr3_aa: CATSREGGPDTQYF

v_call: TRBV12-3/TRBV12-4
j_call: TRBJ2-5
d_call: TRBD1
clone_size: .
cdr3_nt: TGTGCCAGCAGTTTGGGGACAGGGGGCTGGGAGACCCAGTACTTC
cdr3_aa: CASSLGTGGWETQYF

v_call: TRBV30
j_call: TRBJ1-4
d_call: .
clone_size: .
cdr3_nt: TGTGCCTGGAGGCACTGGACAGTGCCTAATGAAAAACTGTTTTTT
cdr3_aa: CAWRHWTVPNEKLFF

v_call: TRBV12-3/TRBV12-4
j_call: TRBJ2-1
d_call: TRBD2
clone_size: .
cdr3_nt: TGTGCCAGCAGTCTTGGCAGCGGGAGAGCAGATGTGGAGTTCTTC
cdr3_aa: CASSLGSGRADVEFF

v_call: TRBV27
j_call: TRBJ2-3
d_call: .
clone_size: .
cdr3_nt: TGTGCCAGCATCTCCTCACTGACAGATACGCAGTATTTT
cdr3_aa: CASISSLTDTQYF

v_call: TRBV9
j_call: TRBJ1-1
d_call: TRBD1
clone_size: .
cdr3_nt: TGTGCCAGCAGCCCACAGGGGGGGTACACTGAAGCTTTCTTT
cdr3_aa: CASSPQGGYTEAFF